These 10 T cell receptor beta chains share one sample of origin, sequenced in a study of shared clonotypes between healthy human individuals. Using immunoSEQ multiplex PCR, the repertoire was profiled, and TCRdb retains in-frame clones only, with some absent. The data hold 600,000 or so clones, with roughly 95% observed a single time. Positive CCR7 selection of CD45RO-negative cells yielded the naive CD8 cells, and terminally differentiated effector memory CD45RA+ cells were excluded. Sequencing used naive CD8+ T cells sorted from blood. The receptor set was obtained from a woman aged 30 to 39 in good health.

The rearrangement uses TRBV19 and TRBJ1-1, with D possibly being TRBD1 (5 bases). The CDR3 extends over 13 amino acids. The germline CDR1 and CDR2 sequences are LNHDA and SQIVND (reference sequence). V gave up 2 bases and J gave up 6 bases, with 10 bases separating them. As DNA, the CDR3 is TGTGCCAGTAGTATATGGGGGATGGCTGAAGCTTTCTTT. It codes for CASSIWGMAEAFF.

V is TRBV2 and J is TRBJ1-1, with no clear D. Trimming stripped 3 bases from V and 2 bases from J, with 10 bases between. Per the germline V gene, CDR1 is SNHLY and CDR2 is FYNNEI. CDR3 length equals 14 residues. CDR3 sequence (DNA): TGTGCCAGCAGTGACAAGGGCATTAACACTGAAGCTTTCTTT. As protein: CASSDKGINTEAFF.

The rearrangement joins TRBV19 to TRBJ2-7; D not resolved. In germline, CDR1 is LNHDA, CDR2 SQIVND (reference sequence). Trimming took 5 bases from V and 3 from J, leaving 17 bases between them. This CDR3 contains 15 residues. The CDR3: CASSLSVAVYYEQYF. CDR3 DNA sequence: TGTGCCAGTAGTCTCTCGGTGGCGGTATACTACGAGCAGTACTTC.

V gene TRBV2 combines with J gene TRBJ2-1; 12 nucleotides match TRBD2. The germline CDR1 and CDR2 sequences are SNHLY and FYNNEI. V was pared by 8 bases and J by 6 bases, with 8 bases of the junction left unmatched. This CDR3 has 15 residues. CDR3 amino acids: CASYRLAGAFNEQFF. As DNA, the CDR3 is TGTGCCAGCTATCGACTAGCGGGAGCTTTCAATGAGCAGTTCTTC.

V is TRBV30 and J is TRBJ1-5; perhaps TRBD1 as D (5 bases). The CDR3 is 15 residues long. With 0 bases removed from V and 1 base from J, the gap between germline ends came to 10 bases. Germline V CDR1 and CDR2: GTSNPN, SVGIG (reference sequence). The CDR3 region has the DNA TGTGCCTGGAGTGTTTCTGGGGACAGCAATCAGCCCCAGCATTTT. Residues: CAWSVSGDSNQPQHF.

This CDR3 is CSVAGALYGEQYF. In DNA, the CDR3 is TGCAGCGTTGCAGGGGCTCTCTACGGGGAGCAGTACTTC. J is TRBJ2-5 and V is TRBV29-1; D is perhaps TRBD1 (6 bases). Trimming removed 4 bases at V and 11 bases at J, with 20 bases between. Germline assignment: CDR1 SQVTM and CDR2 ANQGSEA. The CDR3 runs 13 residues.

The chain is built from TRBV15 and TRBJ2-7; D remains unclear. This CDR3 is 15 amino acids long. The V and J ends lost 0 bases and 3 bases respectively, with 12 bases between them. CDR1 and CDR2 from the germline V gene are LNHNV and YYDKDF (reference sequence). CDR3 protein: CATSRDRVGHYEQYF. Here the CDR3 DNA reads TGTGCCACCAGCAGAGATAGGGTGGGCCACTACGAGCAGTACTTC.

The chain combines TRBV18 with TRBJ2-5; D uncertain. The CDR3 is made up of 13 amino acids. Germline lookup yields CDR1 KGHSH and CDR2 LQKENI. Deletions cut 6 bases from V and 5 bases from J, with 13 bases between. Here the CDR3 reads CASSRDGEETQYF. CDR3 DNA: TGTGCCAGCTCCCGCGATGGTGAGGAGACCCAGTACTTC. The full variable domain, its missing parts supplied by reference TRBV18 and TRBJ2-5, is NAGVMQNPRHLVRRRGQEARLRCSPMKGHSHVYWYRQLPEEGLKFMVYLQKENIIDESGMPKERFSAEFPKEGPSILRIQQVVRGDSAAYFCASSRDGEETQYFGPGTRLLVL.

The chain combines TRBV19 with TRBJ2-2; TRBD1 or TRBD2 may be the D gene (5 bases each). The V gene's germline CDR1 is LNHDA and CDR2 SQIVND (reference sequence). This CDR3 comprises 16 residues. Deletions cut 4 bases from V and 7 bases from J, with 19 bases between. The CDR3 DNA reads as TGTGCCAGTAGTAACCGGGACCTAGCCGAGGGCGGGGAGCTGTTTTTT. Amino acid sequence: CASSNRDLAEGGELFF. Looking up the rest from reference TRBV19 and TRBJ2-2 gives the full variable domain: DGGITQSPKYLFRKEGQNVTLSCEQNLNHDAMYWYRQDPGQGLRLIYYSQIVNDFQKGDIAEGYSVSREKKESFPLTVTSAQKNPTAFYLCASSNRDLAEGGELFFGEGSRLTVL.

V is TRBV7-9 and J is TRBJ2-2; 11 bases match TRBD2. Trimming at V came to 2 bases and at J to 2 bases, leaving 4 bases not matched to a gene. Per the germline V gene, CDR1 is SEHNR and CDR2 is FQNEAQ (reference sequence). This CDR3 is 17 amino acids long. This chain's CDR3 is CASSLQLAGVNTGELFF. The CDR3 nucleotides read TGTGCCAGCAGCTTACAACTAGCGGGAGTAAACACCGGGGAGCTGTTTTTT.